These T cell receptor beta chains were read from a single sample in a study of technical replicates of blood from several donors. The assay was immunoSEQ multiplex PCR, and TCRdb's table has in-frame clones only and misses some. The sample includes some 64,000 clones, roughly 97% of them seen just once. The sequencing input was T cells isolated from PBMCs. Receptors were obtained from a human donor in good health. Each CDR3 is given with its conserved first and last residue. A D gene is named only where the DNA matches it firmly. Clone size is stated in some rows and not others, as once, few, many or a class when expanded.

TRBJ2-5,TRBD2,few,TRBV28,CASKGTSIQETQYF,TGTGCCAGCAAAGGGACTAGTATTCAAGAGACCCAGTACTTC
TRBJ2-7,TRBD1,.,TRBV6-5,CASSRDRGSLEQYF,TGTGCCAGCAGCCGGGACAGGGGAAGTCTCGAGCAGTACTTC
TRBJ2-1,.,.,TRBV6-6,CASSYSTRSSYNEQFF,TGTGCCAGCAGTTACTCGACCAGGTCCTCCTACAATGAGCAGTTCTTC
TRBJ1-2,.,.,TRBV29-1,CSVGILGRGHGYTF,TGCAGCGTTGGGATCTTGGGCAGGGGACATGGCTACACCTTC
TRBJ1-1,.,.,TRBV9,CASSVGGGKLVNTEAFF,TGTGCCAGCAGCGTAGGTGGGGGGAAGCTGGTGAACACTGAAGCTTTCTTT
TRBJ2-7,TRBD2,.,TRBV4-2,CASSQYGGGASYEQYF,TGTGCCAGCAGCCAATATGGCGGGGGGGCTTCCTACGAGCAGTACTTC
TRBJ1-1,.,.,TRBV5-1,CASSSTANTEAFF,TGCGCCAGCAGCTCGACAGCGAACACTGAAGCTTTCTTT
TRBJ2-7,.,.,TRBV2,CASSVNRDYEQYF,TGTGCCAGCAGTGTTAACAGGGACTACGAGCAGTACTTC
TRBJ2-3,.,.,TRBV5-4,CASSLGGVGTDTQYF,TGTGCCAGCAGCTTGGGGGGGGTGGGCACAGATACGCAGTATTTT
TRBJ1-5,.,.,TRBV7-2,CASSPQTSSNQPQHF,TGTGCCAGCAGCCCACAGACAAGCAGCAATCAGCCCCAGCATTTT
TRBJ2-7,TRBD1,.,TRBV7-9,CASSSGQGRLRQYF,TGTGCCAGCAGCTCCGGACAGGGGAGGCTCCGGCAGTACTTC
TRBJ2-7,TRBD2,.,TRBV5-5,CASSLLAGEVYEQYF,TGTGCCAGCAGCTTATTAGCGGGAGAGGTATACGAGCAGTACTTC
TRBJ1-5,.,.,TRBV7-2,CASSRHPSSNQPQHF,TGTGCCAGCAGCCGACACCCGAGTAGCAATCAGCCCCAGCATTTT
TRBJ1-1,TRBD1,.,TRBV5-1,CASSPGQGATEAFF,TGCGCCAGCAGCCCCGGACAGGGAGCCACTGAAGCTTTCTTT
TRBJ1-2,.,.,TRBV4-2,CASSQDRPGSDYGYTF,TGTGCCAGCAGCCAAGATCGACCGGGATCGGACTATGGCTACACCTTC
TRBJ1-1,TRBD1,.,TRBV10-3,CAISDPGTGLTEAFF,TGTGCCATCAGTGACCCCGGGACAGGGTTGACTGAAGCTTTCTTT
TRBJ2-7,TRBD2,.,TRBV11-2,CASSSLAGAPEQYF,TGTGCCAGCAGCTCGTTAGCGGGAGCTCCCGAGCAGTACTTC
TRBJ1-4,.,.,TRBV4-1,CASSQTDLDEKLFF,TGCGCCAGCAGCCAGACAGATTTAGACGAAAAACTGTTTTTT
TRBJ1-1,.,.,TRBV27,CASSVIARGDTEAFF,TGTGCCAGCAGTGTTATAGCTCGGGGTGACACTGAAGCTTTCTTT
TRBJ1-2,.,.,TRBV18,CASSPLPDTRAESYGYTF,TGTGCCAGCTCACCCCTACCGGACACCCGGGCGGAGAGCTATGGCTACACCTTC
TRBJ1-1,.,few,TRBV6-1,CASSEISGASAFF,TGTGCCAGCAGTGAAATATCAGGGGCATCAGCTTTCTTT
TRBJ2-2,TRBD2,.,TRBV14,CASSLHPLAGGGELFF,TGTGCCAGCAGCCTTCACCCACTAGCGGGAGGCGGGGAGCTGTTTTTT
TRBJ2-7,.,.,TRBV30,CAWSVAFAEQYF,TGTGCCTGGAGTGTGGCATTCGCCGAGCAGTACTTC
TRBJ2-7,TRBD1,.,TRBV29-1,CSVRDRGSYEQYF,TGCAGCGTTCGAGACAGGGGCTCGTACGAGCAGTACTTC
TRBJ2-3,TRBD2,.,TRBV4-2,CASSQDLGGSGRDTQYF,TGTGCCAGCAGCCAAGATCTGGGCGGGAGCGGGAGAGATACGCAGTATTTT
TRBJ2-1,.,.,TRBV5-6,CASSRPQDSYNEQFF,TGTGCCAGCAGCCGGCCACAGGATTCCTACAATGAGCAGTTCTTC
TRBJ2-2,.,.,TRBV7-9,CASSFGPNTGELFF,TGTGCCAGCAGCTTTGGGCCGAACACCGGGGAGCTGTTTTTT
TRBJ1-5,.,.,TRBV2,CASSEGDINLRGYSNQPQHF,TGTGCCAGCAGTGAAGGGGACATCAACCTGAGGGGTTATAGCAATCAGCCCCAGCATTTT
TRBJ1-2,.,.,TRBV6-5,CASTSNPSRGYTF,TGTGCCAGCACCTCAAACCCCTCTCGGGGCTACACCTTC
TRBJ2-2,.,.,TRBV5-1,CASGTGPANTGELFF,TGCGCCAGCGGAACAGGGCCCGCGAACACCGGGGAGCTGTTTTTT
TRBJ2-7,.,.,TRBV6-1,CASRPTVNYEQYF,TGTGCCAGCAGGCCGACAGTAAACTACGAGCAGTACTTC
TRBJ2-1,.,.,TRBV18,CASSYGGASNEQFF,TGTGCCAGCTCCTACGGCGGGGCGTCCAATGAGCAGTTCTTC
TRBJ1-2,TRBD1,.,TRBV7-3,CASSAQTLGQGANYGYTF,TGTGCCAGCAGCGCACAGACCCTTGGACAGGGCGCTAACTATGGCTACACCTTC
TRBJ2-3,.,.,TRBV5-1,CASSLHSTDTQYF,TGCGCCAGCAGCTTGCACTCCACAGATACGCAGTATTTT
TRBJ2-6,.,.,TRBV11-2,CASSRPAGPITGANVLTF,TGTGCCAGCAGCCGTCCAGCAGGGCCTATTACTGGGGCCAACGTCCTGACTTTC
TRBJ1-2,.,.,TRBV6-6,CASRVGGGYGYTF,TGTGCCAGCAGAGTGGGGGGAGGCTATGGCTACACCTTC
TRBJ2-7,.,once,TRBV30,CAWSHTYEQYF,TGTGCCTGGAGTCACACCTACGAGCAGTACTTC
TRBJ1-1,TRBD1,.,TRBV7-9,CASSLFGTGGSSDEAFF,TGTGCCAGCAGCTTATTCGGGACAGGGGGGTCGTCCGATGAAGCTTTCTTT
TRBJ2-1,TRBD1,.,TRBV18,CANPPGTGIHNEQFF,TGTGCCAACCCGCCTGGGACAGGGATCCACAATGAGCAGTTCTTC
TRBJ1-2,.,.,TRBV4-1,CASRDRVSVGDGYTF,TGCGCCAGCAGGGATAGGGTCTCGGTGGGAGATGGCTACACCTTC
TRBJ1-6,TRBD1,.,TRBV5-4,CASSFRQGASPLHF,TGTGCCAGCAGCTTCCGCCAGGGGGCTTCACCCCTCCACTTT
TRBJ1-5,TRBD1,.,TRBV7-9,CASSLADRPNQPQHF,TGTGCCAGCAGCTTAGCGGACAGGCCCAATCAGCCCCAGCATTTT
TRBJ1-1,.,.,TRBV27,CASSPGIGRGTEAFF,TGTGCCAGCAGCCCCGGAATAGGGAGAGGTACTGAAGCTTTCTTT
TRBJ1-4,.,.,TRBV7-8,CASSATETDEKLFF,TGTGCCAGCAGCGCCACAGAAACCGATGAAAAACTGTTTTTT
TRBJ2-2,TRBD1,.,TRBV7-7,CASSSQGQGSGELFF,TGTGCCAGCAGCTCACAGGGACAGGGATCCGGGGAGCTGTTTTTT
TRBJ1-2,TRBD1,.,TRBV2,CARRTGREQFYGYTF,TGTGCCAGAAGGACAGGGAGGGAACAGTTCTATGGCTACACCTTC
TRBJ2-1,.,.,TRBV2,CASSDRDGGRNEQFF,TGTGCCAGCAGTGATAGGGACGGGGGGCGAAATGAGCAGTTCTTC
TRBJ2-1,TRBD1,.,TRBV5-1,CASSLITGQGQNEQFF,TGCGCCAGCAGCTTGATAACTGGACAGGGTCAAAATGAGCAGTTCTTC
TRBJ2-7,.,.,TRBV30,CACYSYYTSRHSYEQYF,TGTGCCTGCTATTCATATTACACTTCGCGACACTCCTACGAGCAGTACTTC
TRBJ1-2,TRBD1,.,TRBV19,CASSYGTGFSGYTF,TGTGCCAGTAGTTATGGGACAGGGTTTAGCGGCTACACCTTC
TRBJ1-4,TRBD1,.,TRBV5-1,CASSPWTGNNEKLFF,TGCGCCAGCAGCCCATGGACAGGCAATAATGAAAAACTGTTTTTT
TRBJ2-2,TRBD2,.,TRBV7-3,CASSYLRTSGRANTGELFF,TGTGCCAGCAGCTACCTGCGGACTAGCGGGAGAGCGAACACCGGGGAGCTGTTTTTT
TRBJ2-3,.,.,TRBV5-1,CASSPTDSSTDTQYF,TGCGCCAGCAGCCCGACAGACTCTAGCACAGATACGCAGTATTTT
TRBJ2-7,TRBD1,.,TRBV18,CASWPGTGEQYF,TGTGCCAGCTGGCCGGGGACAGGGGAGCAGTACTTC